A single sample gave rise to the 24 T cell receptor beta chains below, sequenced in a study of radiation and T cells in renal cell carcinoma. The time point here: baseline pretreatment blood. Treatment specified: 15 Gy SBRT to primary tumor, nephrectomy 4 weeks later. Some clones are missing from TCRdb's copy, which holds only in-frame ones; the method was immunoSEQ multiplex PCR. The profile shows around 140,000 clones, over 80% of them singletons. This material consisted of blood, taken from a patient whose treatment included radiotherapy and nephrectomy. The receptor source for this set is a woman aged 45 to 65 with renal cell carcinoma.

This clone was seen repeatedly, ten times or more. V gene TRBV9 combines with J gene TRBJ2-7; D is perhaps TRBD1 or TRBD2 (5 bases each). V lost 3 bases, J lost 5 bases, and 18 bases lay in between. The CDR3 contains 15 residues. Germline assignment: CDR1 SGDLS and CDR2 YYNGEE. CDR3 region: CASSADGGGVHEQYF. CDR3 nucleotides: TGTGCCAGCAGCGCCGATGGGGGTGGAGTACACGAGCAGTACTTC.

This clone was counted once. The DNA for the CDR3 is TGTGCCTGGAGTCCCAGGCGGGGGGCAAAGTGGGAGCAGTACTTC. This codes for CAWSPRRGAKWEQYF. The chain carries TRBV30 and TRBJ2-7; 8 bases are shared with TRBD2. Germline V gene data show CDR1 as GTSNPN and CDR2 as SVGIG (reference sequence). V lost 2 bases, J lost 7 bases, and 13 bases stayed unmatched. This CDR3 has 15 residues. Full variable domain (outside the CDR3, taken from reference TRBV30 and TRBJ2-7): SQTIHQWPATLVQPVGSPLSLECTVEGTSNPNLYWYRQAAGRGLQLLFYSVGIGQISSEVPQNLSASRPQDRQFILSSKKLLLSDSGFYLCAWSPRRGAKWEQYFGPGTRLTVT.

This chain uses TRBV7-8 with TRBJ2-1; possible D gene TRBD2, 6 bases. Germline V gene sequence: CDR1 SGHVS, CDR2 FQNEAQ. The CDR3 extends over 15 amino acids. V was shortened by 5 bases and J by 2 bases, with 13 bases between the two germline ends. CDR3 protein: CASSPGTYAYNEQFF. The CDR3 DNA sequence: TGTGCCAGCAGCCCCGGGACTTACGCCTACAATGAGCAGTTCTTC.

The CDR3 sequence: CASSPLGQENYGYTF. For the CDR3, the DNA is TGTGCCAGCTCACCCCTGGGACAGGAAAATTATGGCTACACCTTC. The chain employs TRBV18 and TRBJ1-2, with 8 nucleotides matching TRBD1. The V gene end was trimmed by 3 bases and the J gene end by 5 bases; junction bases not matched to a gene: 8. From germline, CDR1 is KGHSH and CDR2 LQKENI. The CDR3 extends over 15 amino acids.

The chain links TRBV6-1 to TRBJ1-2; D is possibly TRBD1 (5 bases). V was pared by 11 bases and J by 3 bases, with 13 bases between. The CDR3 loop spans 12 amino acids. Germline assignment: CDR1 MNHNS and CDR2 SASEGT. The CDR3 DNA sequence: TGTGCCGAATGGGGCTTTGACTATGGCTACACCTTC. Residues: CAEWGFDYGYTF.

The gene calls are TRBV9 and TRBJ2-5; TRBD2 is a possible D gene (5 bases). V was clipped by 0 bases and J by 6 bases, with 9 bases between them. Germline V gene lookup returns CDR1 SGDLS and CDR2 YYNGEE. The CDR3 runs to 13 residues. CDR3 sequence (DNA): TGTGCCAGCAGCGTAGGGGAGTCCCAGACCCAGTACTTC. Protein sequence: CASSVGESQTQYF. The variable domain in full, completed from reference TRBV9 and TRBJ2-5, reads DSGVTQTPKHLITATGQRVTLRCSPRSGDLSVYWYQQSLDQGLQFLIQYYNGEERAKGNILERFSAQQFPDLHSELNLSSLELGDSALYFCASSVGESQTQYFGPGTRLLVL.

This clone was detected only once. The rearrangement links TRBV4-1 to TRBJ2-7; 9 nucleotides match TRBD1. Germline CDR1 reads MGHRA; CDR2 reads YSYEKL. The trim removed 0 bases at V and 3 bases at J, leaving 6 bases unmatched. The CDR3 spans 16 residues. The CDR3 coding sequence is TGCGCCAGCAGCCAAGAGGGCTGGGACAGGGACTACGAGCAGTACTTC. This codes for CASSQEGWDRDYEQYF.

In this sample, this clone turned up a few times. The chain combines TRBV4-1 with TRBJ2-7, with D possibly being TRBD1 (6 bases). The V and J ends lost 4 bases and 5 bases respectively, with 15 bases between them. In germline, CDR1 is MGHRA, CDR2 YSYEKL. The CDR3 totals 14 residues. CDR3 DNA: TGCGCCAGCAGCCGCTTGTCAGGGGACCACGAGCAGTACTTC. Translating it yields CASSRLSGDHEQYF.

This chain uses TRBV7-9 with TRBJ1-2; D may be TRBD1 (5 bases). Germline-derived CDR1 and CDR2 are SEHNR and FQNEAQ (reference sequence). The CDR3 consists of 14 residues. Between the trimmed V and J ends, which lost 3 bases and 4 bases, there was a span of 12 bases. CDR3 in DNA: TGTGCCAGCAGCTTGAGTAGGGGACCCTATGGCTACACCTTC. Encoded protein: CASSLSRGPYGYTF.

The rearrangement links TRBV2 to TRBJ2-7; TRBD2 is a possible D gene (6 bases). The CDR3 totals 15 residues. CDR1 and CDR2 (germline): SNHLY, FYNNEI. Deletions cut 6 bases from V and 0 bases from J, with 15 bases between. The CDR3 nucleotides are TGTGCCAGCAGACCCGGGGGACGGAGCTCCTACGAGCAGTACTTC. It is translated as CASRPGGRSSYEQYF.

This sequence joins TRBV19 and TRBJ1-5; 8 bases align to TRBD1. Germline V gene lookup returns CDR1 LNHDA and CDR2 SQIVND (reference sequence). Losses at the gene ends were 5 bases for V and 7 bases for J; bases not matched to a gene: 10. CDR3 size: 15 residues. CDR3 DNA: TGTGCCAGTAGTGGGCAGACAGGGGTTGGGCAGCCCCAGCATTTT. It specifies CASSGQTGVGQPQHF.

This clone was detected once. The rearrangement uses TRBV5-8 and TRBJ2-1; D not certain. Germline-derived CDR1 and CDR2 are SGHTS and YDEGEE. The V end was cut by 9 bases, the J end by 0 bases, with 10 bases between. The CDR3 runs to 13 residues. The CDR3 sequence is CATLLSSYNEQFF. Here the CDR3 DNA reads TGTGCCACCCTCTTGAGCTCCTACAATGAGCAGTTCTTC.

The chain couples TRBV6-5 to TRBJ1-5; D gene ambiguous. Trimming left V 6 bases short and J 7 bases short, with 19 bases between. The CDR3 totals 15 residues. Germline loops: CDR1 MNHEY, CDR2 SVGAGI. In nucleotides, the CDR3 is TGTGCCAGCAGCTCAGGCACAAATATAGGACAGCCCCAGCATTTT. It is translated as CASSSGTNIGQPQHF.

The CDR3 DNA sequence: TGTGCCAGCAGTTATTCCAGACCCAATTCACCCCTCCACTTT. Translation gives CASSYSRPNSPLHF. The J gene is TRBJ1-6, the V gene TRBV6-6; D gene ambiguous. The CDR3 is 14 amino acids. Trimming took 3 bases from V and 7 from J, leaving 10 bases between them. CDR1 and CDR2 from the germline V gene are MNHNY and SVGAGI (reference sequence).

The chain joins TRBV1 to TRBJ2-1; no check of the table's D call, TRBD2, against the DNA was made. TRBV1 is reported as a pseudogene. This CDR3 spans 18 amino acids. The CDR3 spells CTSMVGLAGTHSYNEQFF. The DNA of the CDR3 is TGCACCAGCATGGTAGGACTAGCGGGCACTCATTCCTACAATGAGCAGTTCTTC.

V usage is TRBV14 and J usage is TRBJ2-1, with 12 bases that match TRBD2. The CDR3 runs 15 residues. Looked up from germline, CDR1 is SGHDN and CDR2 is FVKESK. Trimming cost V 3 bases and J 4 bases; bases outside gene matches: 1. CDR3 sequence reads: CASSHLAGGYNEQFF. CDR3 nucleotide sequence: TGTGCCAGCAGCCACCTAGCGGGGGGGTACAATGAGCAGTTCTTC.

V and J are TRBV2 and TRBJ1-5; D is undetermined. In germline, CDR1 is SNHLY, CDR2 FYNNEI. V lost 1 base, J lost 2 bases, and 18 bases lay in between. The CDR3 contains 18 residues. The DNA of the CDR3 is TGTGCCAGCAGTGAAGGAATGAGGGCCCACTCGGGCAATCAGCCCCAGCATTTT. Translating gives CASSEGMRAHSGNQPQHF.

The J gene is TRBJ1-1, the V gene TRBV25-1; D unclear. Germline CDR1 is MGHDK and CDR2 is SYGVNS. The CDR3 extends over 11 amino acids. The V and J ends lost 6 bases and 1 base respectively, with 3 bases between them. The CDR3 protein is CASRENTEAFF. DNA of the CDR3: TGTGCCAGCAGGGAGAACACTGAAGCTTTCTTT.

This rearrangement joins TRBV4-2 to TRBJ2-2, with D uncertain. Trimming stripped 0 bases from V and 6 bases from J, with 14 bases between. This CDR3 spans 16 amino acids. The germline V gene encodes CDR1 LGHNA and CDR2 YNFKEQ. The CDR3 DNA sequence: TGTGCCAGCAGCCAAGATTACACTCCGGGCTCCGGGGAGCTGTTTTTT. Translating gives CASSQDYTPGSGELFF.

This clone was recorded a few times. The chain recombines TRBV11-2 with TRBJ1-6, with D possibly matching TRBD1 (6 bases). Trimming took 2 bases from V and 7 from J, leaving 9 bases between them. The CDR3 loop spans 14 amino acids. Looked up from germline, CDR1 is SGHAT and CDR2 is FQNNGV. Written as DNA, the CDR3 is TGTGCCAGCAGCTTACAAGGGGGGAATTCACCCCTCCACTTT. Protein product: CASSLQGGNSPLHF.

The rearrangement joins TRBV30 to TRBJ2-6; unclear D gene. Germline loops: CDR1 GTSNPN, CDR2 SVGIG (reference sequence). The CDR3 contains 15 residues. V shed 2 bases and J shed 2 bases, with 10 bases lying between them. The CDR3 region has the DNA TGTGCCTGGAGTCCCCGTATCACTGGGGCCAACGTCCTGACTTTC. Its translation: CAWSPRITGANVLTF.

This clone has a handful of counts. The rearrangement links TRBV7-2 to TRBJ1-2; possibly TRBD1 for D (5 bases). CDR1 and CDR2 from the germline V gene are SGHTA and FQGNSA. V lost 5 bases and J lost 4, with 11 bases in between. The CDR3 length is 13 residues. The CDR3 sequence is CASSPGQGYGYTF. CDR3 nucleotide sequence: TGTGCCAGCAGCCCCGGGCAGGGCTATGGCTACACCTTC.

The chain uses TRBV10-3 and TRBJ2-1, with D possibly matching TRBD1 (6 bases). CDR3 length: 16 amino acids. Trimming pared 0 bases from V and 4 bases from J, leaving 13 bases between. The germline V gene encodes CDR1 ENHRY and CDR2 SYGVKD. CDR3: CAISESARDTYNEQFF. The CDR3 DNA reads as TGTGCCATCAGTGAGTCGGCCCGGGACACTTACAATGAGCAGTTCTTC.

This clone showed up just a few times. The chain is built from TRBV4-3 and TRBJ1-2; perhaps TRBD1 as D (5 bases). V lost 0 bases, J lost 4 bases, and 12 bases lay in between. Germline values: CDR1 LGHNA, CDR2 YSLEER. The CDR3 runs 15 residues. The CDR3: CASSQDPLGTYGYTF. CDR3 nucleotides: TGCGCCAGCAGCCAAGATCCATTGGGGACCTATGGCTACACCTTC.